Each of the 3 T cell receptor beta chains below was sequenced from the same sample in a study of blood T cell repertoires in COVID-19. Using immunoSEQ multiplex PCR, the repertoire was profiled, and TCRdb retains in-frame clones only, with some absent. The sample lists about 240,000 clones; more than 85% were seen once. The sequenced sample was PBMCs or T cells enriched from blood (not recorded which). The receptors were sampled from a man aged 35-49 years who had recovered from COVID-19.

This chain joins TRBV19 and TRBJ1-5; TRBD1 aligns across 8 bases. Germline values: CDR1 LNHDA, CDR2 SQIVND (reference sequence). The CDR3 sequence is 18 residues long. Trimming removed 2 bases from V and 2 bases from J; junction bases left unmatched: 11. CDR3 in amino acids: CASSISYKQGVGNQPQHF. As DNA, the CDR3 is TGTGCCAGTAGTATAAGCTATAAACAGGGGGTTGGCAATCAGCCCCAGCATTTT.

Comments on this clone: A read error may be the cause here, since a much bigger clone is one base away. The rearrangement joins TRBV5-4 to TRBJ1-1; no firm D call. In germline, CDR1 is SGHNT, CDR2 YYREEE (reference sequence). The length of the CDR3 is 12 residues. Trimming left V 4 bases short and J 4 bases short, with 8 bases between. This CDR3 reads CASSLRGTEAFF. As DNA, the CDR3 is TGTGCCAGCAGCCTGCGGGGCACTGAAGCTTTCTTT.

This chain connects TRBV27 to TRBJ2-3; 13 bases match TRBD2. Germline V gene lookup returns CDR1 MNHEY and CDR2 SMNVEV (reference sequence). CDR3 length: 17 residues. V lost 5 bases, J lost 6 bases, and 11 bases stayed unmatched. The CDR3, as DNA: TGTGCCAGCAGTGCAATCAGACTAGCGGGAGGCGGGGATACGCAGTATTTT. It specifies CASSAIRLAGGGDTQYF.